This T cell receptor beta chain was recorded in a study of shared clonotypes between healthy human individuals. Whole-study results and caveats: Memory subsets generally showed lower estimated richness than naive subsets.

The assay was immunoSEQ multiplex PCR, and TCRdb's table has in-frame clones only and misses some. The sample contains about 2 million clones, 85% to 95% of which appear only once. Naive CD8 cells lacked CD45RO, underwent positive selection for CCR7 and left out terminally differentiated effector memory CD45RA+ cells. As regards this clone: Its antigen is undetermined.

This sequence originates from a man between 18 and 29 years old in good health. Sequencing input: naive CD8+ T cells sorted from blood.

DNA for the CDR3: TGTGCCAGCAGCTCTACCTCCGGGATCCAGGACGAGCAGTACTTC. Translating it yields CASSSTSGIQDEQYF. This chain connects TRBV13 to TRBJ2-7, with D tentatively TRBD2 (5 bases). CDR1 and CDR2 (germline): PRHDT, FYEKMQ (reference sequence). This CDR3 is 15 amino acids long. The V end was cut by 4 bases, the J end by 5 bases, with 18 bases between.